The T cell receptor (beta chain) described here comes from a study of T cells after yellow fever vaccination. For the study at large: Fractions of low cell number were prepared using SMART-Seq v4 Ultra Low Input. Whole-study findings and limits: Subsequent to the booster, the majority of primary-vaccination clones reappeared (96% CD4, roughly 90% CD8).

Concerning this clonotype: Its cognate antigen is unknown.

For TCR, cDNA came from 5'RACE template switching, which added a universal primer site and UMIs. In TCRdb, the 5' RACE reads were re-called with MiXCR into one record per CDR3 protein. The sample has under 600,000 distinct CDR3 sequences, just over 20% seen once. The input for sequencing was PBMCs, taken roughly 23 days after the first yellow fever vaccination. The clonotype comes from a man aged 18 to 29 who received the YFV17D yellow fever vaccine.

The CDR3 loop is CSAWAGGSQPQHF. For the CDR3, the DNA is TGCAGTGCATGGGCAGGGGGAAGTCAGCCCCAGCATTTT. The rearrangement uses TRBV20-1 and TRBJ1-5, with 7 bases matching TRBD1. This CDR3 is built from 13 residues. J gave up 6 bases and V 6 bases, and 8 bases lay outside the gene matches. Germline CDR1 reads DFQATT; CDR2 reads SNEGSKA (reference sequence).